The 20 T cell receptor beta chains below come from one sample, sequenced in a study of blood T cells in healthy people across ages. For the second PCR, which ran for about 6 to 11 cycles, a sample-barcoded 5' primer and a J-beta primer mix were used. MiXCR, run by TCRdb on the 5' RACE reads, gives a single entry per CDR3 protein. The table records 1.5 million to 2 million distinct CDR3 sequences, roughly 27% of them present only once. The material sequenced was blood. The receptors come from a woman in her thirties in good health.

This rearrangement joins TRBV6-5 to TRBJ1-5; possible D gene TRBD1, 5 bases. The CDR3 extends over 14 amino acids. Between the trimmed V and J ends, which lost 6 bases and 5 bases, there was a span of 14 bases. In germline, CDR1 is MNHEY, CDR2 SVGAGI. CDR3 protein: CASSRGTNYQPQHF. The CDR3 DNA reads as TGTGCCAGCAGCCGCGGGACGAATTATCAGCCCCAGCATTTT.

This CDR3 reads CASSLSRTDYEQYF. In DNA, the CDR3 is TGTGCCAGCAGCTTATCACGGACGGACTACGAGCAGTACTTC. The chain couples TRBV11-2 to TRBJ2-7; D call uncertain. This CDR3 has 14 residues. The V gene's germline CDR1 is SGHAT and CDR2 FQNNGV. Trimming left V 2 bases short and J 3 bases short, with 11 bases between.

This clonotype was recorded at least ten times. The V gene is TRBV7-9, the J gene TRBJ2-1, with D possibly being TRBD1 or TRBD2 (6 bases each). Germline V CDR1 and CDR2: SEHNR, FQNEAQ (reference sequence). The ends were cut back, 5 bases at V and 9 bases at J, with 11 bases in the middle. The CDR3 runs 12 residues. The CDR3 protein is CASSPQGGEQFF. As DNA, the CDR3 is TGTGCCAGCAGCCCACAGGGAGGTGAGCAGTTCTTC. Filled out from reference TRBV7-9 and TRBJ2-1, the complete variable domain reads DTGVSQNPRHKITKRGQNVTFRCDPISEHNRLYWYRQTLGQGPEFLTYFQNEAQLEKSRLLSDRFSAERPKGSFSTLEIQRTEQGDSAMYLCASSPQGGEQFFGPGTRLTVL.

This clonotype occurred a few times. DNA for the CDR3: TGTGCCACCTTACCGTCGGTCGACTCCTACAATGAGCAGTTCTTC. Translating gives CATLPSVDSYNEQFF. The J gene is TRBJ2-1, the V gene TRBV12-3 or TRBV12-4; no clear D gene. V dropped 10 bases and J dropped 0 bases, with 16 bases sitting between them. The CDR3 loop spans 15 amino acids.

This clonotype occurred many times. The chain couples TRBV5-6 to TRBJ2-5, with D perhaps matching TRBD2 (6 bases). Germline CDR1 SGHDT, CDR2 YYEEEE. The CDR3 loop spans 15 amino acids. Trimming left V 1 base short and J 5 bases short, with 15 bases between. The CDR3 loop reads CASSLSYGTLETQYF. CDR3 nucleotides: TGTGCCAGCAGCTTGTCGTATGGGACTTTGGAGACCCAGTACTTC.

V is TRBV2 and J is TRBJ1-1; no reliable D call. Germline V gene lookup returns CDR1 SNHLY and CDR2 FYNNEI. The CDR3 is 12 residues long. The V gene lost 7 bases and the J gene lost 4 bases, with 10 bases spanning the gap. The CDR3 DNA reads as TGTGCCAGCAAGCTCCTGGTCACTGAAGCTTTCTTT. Encoded protein: CASKLLVTEAFF.

This clonotype was detected only a few times. The J gene is TRBJ2-1, the V gene TRBV6-2 or TRBV6-3; D might be TRBD1 (6 bases). This CDR3 region has 17 residues. Germline values: CDR1 MNHEY, CDR2 SVGEGT. Trimming removed 7 bases from V and 2 bases from J, with 21 bases in between. CDR3 region: CASTITPGAPTYNEQFF. As DNA, the CDR3 is TGTGCCAGCACTATTACCCCAGGGGCCCCGACCTACAATGAGCAGTTCTTC.

This clonotype has only a few counts. The rearrangement joins TRBV12-3 or TRBV12-4 to TRBJ2-1; D is possibly TRBD2 (7 bases). This CDR3 contains 13 residues. The V end was cut by 3 bases, the J end by 14 bases, with 17 bases between. The CDR3 region has the DNA TGTGCCAGCAGTTTCGAGTCGGGGGGCGCAAAGTTCTTC. It is translated as CASSFESGGAKFF.

In this sample, this clonotype turned up once. V usage is TRBV6-2 or TRBV6-3 and J usage is TRBJ2-3; 11 bases are shared with TRBD1. This CDR3 is built from 16 residues. Germline trimming cut 6 bases from V and 3 bases from J; bases unmatched to any gene: 8. The germline gives CDR1 MNHEY, CDR2 SVGEGT. CDR3 residues: CASSRRTGGRTDTQYF. CDR3 nucleotide sequence: TGTGCCAGCAGCCGTCGGACAGGGGGCCGTACAGATACGCAGTATTTT.

This clonotype was counted many times. This chain links TRBV9 with TRBJ1-1, with 7 bases that match TRBD1. CDR3 length equals 13 residues. The trim removed 4 bases at V and 3 bases at J, leaving 3 bases unmatched. Germline V gene data show CDR1 as SGDLS and CDR2 as YYNGEE. CDR3 protein: CASSTTGDTEAFF. CDR3 nucleotides: TGTGCCAGCAGCACAACAGGGGACACTGAAGCTTTCTTT.

The rearrangement links TRBV6-2 or TRBV6-3 to TRBJ1-1; 7 positions match TRBD1. The CDR3 runs to 15 residues. Per the germline V gene, CDR1 is MNHEY and CDR2 is SVGEGT. Losses at the gene ends were 4 bases for V and 11 bases for J; bases not matched to a gene: 16. The CDR3 is CASSSNAGGKLMAFF. CDR3 bases: TGTGCCAGCAGTTCAAACGCAGGGGGTAAATTGATGGCTTTCTTT.

The chain carries TRBV5-5 and TRBJ2-1, with 12 bases identical to TRBD1. Trimming took 2 bases from V and 8 from J; bases not matched to a gene: 5. This CDR3 has 15 residues. In germline, CDR1 is SGHKS, CDR2 YYEKEE (reference sequence). This CDR3 is CASSLLGTGGYEQFF. The CDR3 DNA reads TGTGCCAGCAGCTTACTCGGGACAGGGGGCTATGAGCAGTTCTTC.

A few counts support this clonotype. DNA of the CDR3: TGTGCCAGCAGCGGAATGAATCAGCCCCAGCATTTT. This translates into CASSGMNQPQHF. The gene calls are TRBV7-9 and TRBJ1-5; D gene uncertain. V lost 5 bases and J 4 bases, leaving 6 bases between the germline ends. Germline CDR1 reads SEHNR; CDR2 reads FQNEAQ (reference sequence). The CDR3 length is 12 residues.

This clonotype was picked up a small number of times. The chain is built from TRBV6-5 and TRBJ1-5, with TRBD1 as a possible D gene (5 bases). The ends were cut back, 5 bases at V and 3 bases at J, with 11 bases in the middle. The germline V gene has CDR1 MNHEY and CDR2 SVGAGI. The length of the CDR3 is 14 residues. CDR3 nucleotide sequence: TGTGCCAGCAGTGATTCAGGGTCCAATCAGCCCCAGCATTTT. This codes for CASSDSGSNQPQHF.

The rearrangement links TRBV14 to TRBJ1-2; D is uncertain. Germline CDR1 and CDR2: SGHDN and FVKESK. The V gene lost 4 bases and the J gene lost 4 bases, with 10 bases spanning the gap. The CDR3 covers 13 residues. The CDR3 loop reads CASSLYGSYGYTF. CDR3 bases: TGTGCCAGCAGCCTGTACGGCAGCTATGGCTACACCTTC.

This clonotype was detected only a few times. This chain uses TRBV7-2 with TRBJ2-1; D possibly corresponds to TRBD2 (6 bases). The V end was cut by 1 base, the J end by 0 bases, with 16 bases between. Germline V gene sequence: CDR1 SGHTA, CDR2 FQGNSA. There are 18 residues in the CDR3. The chain's CDR3 is CASSLGFSGKSSYNEQFF. In DNA, the CDR3 is TGTGCCAGCAGCTTAGGATTTAGCGGCAAGAGCTCCTACAATGAGCAGTTCTTC.

The chain uses TRBV7-9 and TRBJ1-2, with D possibly matching TRBD1 (5 bases). V was trimmed by 8 bases and J by 2 bases, leaving 18 bases between them. The CDR3 is 15 amino acids. The V gene's germline CDR1 is SEHNR and CDR2 FQNEAQ (reference sequence). The CDR3 here is CASGPYGAGNYGYTF. The DNA of the CDR3 is TGTGCCAGCGGCCCTTACGGGGCAGGGAACTATGGCTACACCTTC. The full variable domain, in which reference TRBV7-9 and TRBJ1-2 provide the parts outside the CDR3, is DTGVSQNPRHKITKRGQNVTFRCDPISEHNRLYWYRQTLGQGPEFLTYFQNEAQLEKSRLLSDRFSAERPKGSFSTLEIQRTEQGDSAMYLCASGPYGAGNYGYTFGSGTRLTVV.

V and J are TRBV5-1 and TRBJ2-3; 9 bases line up with TRBD1. The junction had 8 bases not matched to a gene; V was cut back by 3 bases and J by 3 bases. CDR3 length: 16 amino acids. Germline CDR1 reads SGHRS; CDR2 reads YFSETQ. The CDR3 protein is CASSWGQGGRTDTQYF. The CDR3 coding sequence is TGCGCCAGCAGCTGGGGACAGGGAGGAAGGACAGATACGCAGTATTTT.

This chain uses TRBV18 with TRBJ1-1; weak D call: TRBD1 (5 bases). Looked up from germline, CDR1 is KGHSH and CDR2 is LQKENI. This CDR3 has 19 residues. The V end lost 4 bases, the J end lost 4 bases, and 28 bases lay between the germline ends. The CDR3 region is CASSHFVSGQTPGGTEAFF. CDR3 sequence (DNA): TGTGCCAGCTCACATTTTGTGTCGGGTCAGACACCCGGGGGCACTGAAGCTTTCTTT. Full variable domain (rest looked up from reference TRBV18 and TRBJ1-1): NAGVMQNPRHLVRRRGQEARLRCSPMKGHSHVYWYRQLPEEGLKFMVYLQKENIIDESGMPKERFSAEFPKEGPSILRIQQVVRGDSAAYFCASSHFVSGQTPGGTEAFFGQGTRLTVV.

Details on this clonotype: One end of the junction does not line up with germline, which may come from a read error. V and J are TRBV5-6 and TRBJ2-3; TRBD1 aligns across 10 bases. This CDR3 region has 15 residues. Germline-derived CDR1 and CDR2 are SGHDT and YYEEEE. Here the CDR3 reads CTSSSGTGVADTQYF. CDR3 nucleotide sequence: TGTACCAGCAGCTCCGGGACAGGGGTTGCAGATACGCAGTATTTT.